The rows below give T cell receptor beta chains drawn from one sample of a study of shared clonotypes between healthy human individuals. Sequenced by immunoSEQ multiplex PCR; TCRdb stores in-frame clones only, minus some. The sample shows about 450,000 clones, roughly 78% of them seen only once. Sequenced: PBMCs. The receptors were sampled from a woman aged 40 to 50 in good health. Some clones in this sample may be carry-over from other donors' samples. CDR3s include the opening cysteine and the closing phenylalanine or tryptophan. D genes are given only for firm matches. Rows may omit the clone size; those that give it use once, few, many or a size class.

>-|-|TRBV19|TRBJ2-2
CASSIRAGELFF
TGTGCCAGTAGTATAAGGGCCGGGGAGCTGTTTTTT
>-|-|TRBV11-2|TRBJ1-1
CASRASSQRKIF
TGTGCCAGCAGAGCGTCCTCCCAACGGAAGATCTTT
>-|-|TRBV30|TRBJ2-5
CAWGPQETQYF
TGTGCCTGGGGCCCTCAAGAGACCCAGTACTTC
>-|-|TRBV18|TRBJ2-2
CASSRDNWRGSTGELFF
TGTGCCAGCTCGAGGGACAATTGGAGAGGGAGCACCGGGGAGCTGTTTTTT
>once|-|TRBV5-1|TRBJ2-1
CASSLTLDNEQFF
TGCGCCAGCAGCTTGACACTCGACAATGAGCAGTTCTTC
>-|-|TRBV2|TRBJ1-2
CASSEAGGYTF
TGTGCCAGCAGTGAAGCGGGCGGCTACACCTTC
>once|TRBD1|TRBV27|TRBJ2-3
CASSSGTGGRNTQYF
TGTGCCAGCAGTTCCGGGACAGGGGGTCGGAATACGCAGTATTTT
>once|TRBD1|TRBV10-1|TRBJ2-7
CASSESNRGWQYF
TGCGCCAGCAGTGAGTCGAACAGGGGATGGCAGTACTTC
>-|TRBD2|TRBV2|TRBJ2-1
CASSSRAGLTYNEQFF
TGTGCCAGCAGTTCCCGAGCGGGACTCACCTACAATGAGCAGTTCTTC
>-|-|TRBV27|TRBJ1-5
CASSFYNQPQHF
TGTGCCAGCAGTTTTTATAATCAGCCCCAGCATTTT
>-|-|TRBV30|TRBJ1-2
CAWSQPAGYGYTF
TGTGCCTGGAGCCAACCCGCAGGCTATGGCTACACCTTC
>-|TRBD2|TRBV5-3|TRBJ2-3
CASSQRTSGEDTQYF
TGTGCCAGCAGCCAAAGGACTAGCGGCGAAGATACGCAGTATTTT
>-|-|TRBV5-8|TRBJ2-2
CASSLWGGPTGELFF
TGTGCCAGCAGCTTGTGGGGAGGTCCCACCGGGGAGCTGTTTTTT
>-|-|TRBV5-1|TRBJ2-3
CASSLEGRGTDTQYF
TGCGCCAGCAGCTTGGAGGGCAGGGGCACAGATACGCAGTATTTT
>few|-|TRBV7-3|TRBJ2-5
CASSLSPGPYETQYF
TGTGCCAGCAGCTTAAGCCCAGGACCCTATGAGACCCAGTACTTC